This T cell receptor beta chain was found in a study of T-cell memory formation after mild COVID-19. Turning to the study itself: Each donor largely had its own TCR clusters.

V shed 0 bases, J shed 4 bases, and the junction held 7 bases outside the gene matches. Germline CDR1 MGHRA, CDR2 YSYEKL. There are 16 residues in the CDR3. Regarding the study as a whole: Pre-infection memory harbored some responding clones, suggesting cross-reactive memory joined.

TCRdb ran MiXCR on the 5' RACE reads and lists one entry per CDR3 protein. The table lists fewer than 400,000 distinct CDR3 sequences, about an eighth of them singletons, with 20% to 25% in the top ten. This clonotype showed up just a few times. Its antigen is currently unknown. The rearrangement links TRBV4-1 to TRBJ2-5; 8 bases fit TRBD1. This receptor was identified in a man younger than 30 who had mild COVID-19 (a few samples of this study predate the infection). Cell type and time point are not known. The specimen was PBMCs or a T cell subset sorted from them (not recorded which). The CDR3 coding sequence is TGCGCCAGCAGCCAAGACTCAGGGGGCGTAAGAGAGACCCAGTACTTC. Protein product: CASSQDSGGVRETQYF.